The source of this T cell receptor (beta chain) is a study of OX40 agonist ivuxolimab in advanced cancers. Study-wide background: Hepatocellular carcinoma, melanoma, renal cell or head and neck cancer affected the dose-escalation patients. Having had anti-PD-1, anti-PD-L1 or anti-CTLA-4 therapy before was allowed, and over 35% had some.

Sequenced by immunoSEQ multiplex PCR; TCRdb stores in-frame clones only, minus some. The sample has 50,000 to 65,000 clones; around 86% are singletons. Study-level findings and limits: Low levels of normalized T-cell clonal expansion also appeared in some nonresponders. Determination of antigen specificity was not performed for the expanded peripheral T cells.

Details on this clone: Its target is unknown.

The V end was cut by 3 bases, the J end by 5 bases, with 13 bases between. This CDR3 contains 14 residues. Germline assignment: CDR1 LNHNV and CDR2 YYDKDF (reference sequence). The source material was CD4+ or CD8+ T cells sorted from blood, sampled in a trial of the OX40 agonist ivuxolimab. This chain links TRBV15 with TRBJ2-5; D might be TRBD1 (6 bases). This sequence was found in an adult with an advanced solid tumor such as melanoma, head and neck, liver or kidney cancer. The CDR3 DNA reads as TGTGCCACCAGCAGCCACAGGGTAGGGGAGACCCAGTACTTC. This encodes CATSSHRVGETQYF.